This TCR beta chain was captured by sequencing in a study of T-cell memory formation after mild COVID-19. About the study: TCR clustering was largely donor specific. Study-level points and caveats: The study detected some responding clones in pre-infection memory, suggesting cross-reactive memory joined. Among CD4+ contracting clones, most were CM and EM, and CD8+ ones EMRA.

Points on this clonotype: Its specificity is not known.

Barcoded TCR alpha and TCR beta cDNA libraries with UMIs came from 5'RACE using constant-segment primers. MiXCR, run by TCRdb on the 5' RACE reads, gives a single entry per CDR3 protein. The sample yields a few hundred thousand distinct CDR3 sequences, roughly 9.4% seen once. V was cut by 6 bases and J by 8 bases, with 16 bases left in between. The germline V gene encodes CDR1 DFQATT and CDR2 SNEGSKA (reference sequence). The CDR3 runs to 12 residues. This sequence was found in a man between 18 and 35 years old who had mild COVID-19 (a few samples of this study predate the infection). Cell type and time point are not known. This rearrangement joins TRBV20-1 to TRBJ1-1, with D perhaps matching TRBD1 (6 bases). Sequencing used PBMCs or a T cell subset sorted from them (not recorded which). CDR3 loop: CSADPGGTEAFF. In nucleotides, the CDR3 is TGCAGTGCCGACCCAGGCGGGACAGAAGCTTTCTTT.